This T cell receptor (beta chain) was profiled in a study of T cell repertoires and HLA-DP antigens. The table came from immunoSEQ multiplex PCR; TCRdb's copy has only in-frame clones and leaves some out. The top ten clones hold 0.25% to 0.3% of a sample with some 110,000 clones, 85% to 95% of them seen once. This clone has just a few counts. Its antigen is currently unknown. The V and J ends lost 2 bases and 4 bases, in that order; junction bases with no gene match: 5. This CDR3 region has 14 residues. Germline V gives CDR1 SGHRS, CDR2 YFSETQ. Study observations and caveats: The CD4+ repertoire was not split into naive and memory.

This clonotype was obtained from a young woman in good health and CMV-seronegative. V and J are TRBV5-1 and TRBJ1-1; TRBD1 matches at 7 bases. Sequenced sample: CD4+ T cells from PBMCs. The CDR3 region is CASSFTNRGTEAFF. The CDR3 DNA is TGCGCCAGCAGCTTTACCAACAGGGGCACTGAAGCTTTCTTT. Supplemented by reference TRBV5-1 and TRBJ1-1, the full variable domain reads KAGVTQTPRYLIKTRGQQVTLSCSPISGHRSVSWYQQTPGQGLQFLFEYFSETQRNKGNFPGRFSGRQFSNSRSEMNVSTLELGDSALYLCASSFTNRGTEAFFGQGTRLTVV.